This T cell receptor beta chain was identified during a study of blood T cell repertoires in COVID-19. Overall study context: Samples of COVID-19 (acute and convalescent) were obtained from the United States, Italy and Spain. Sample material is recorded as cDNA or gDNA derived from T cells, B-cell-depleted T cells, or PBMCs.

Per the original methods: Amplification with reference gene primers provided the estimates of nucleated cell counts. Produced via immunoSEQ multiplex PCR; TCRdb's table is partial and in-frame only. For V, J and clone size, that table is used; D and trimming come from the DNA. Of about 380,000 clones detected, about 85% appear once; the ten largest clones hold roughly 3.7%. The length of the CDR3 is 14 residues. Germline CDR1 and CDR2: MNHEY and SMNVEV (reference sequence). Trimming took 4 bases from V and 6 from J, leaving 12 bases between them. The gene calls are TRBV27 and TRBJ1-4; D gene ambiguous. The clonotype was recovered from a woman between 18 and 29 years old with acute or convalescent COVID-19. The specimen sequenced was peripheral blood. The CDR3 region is CASSSTRLYEKLFF. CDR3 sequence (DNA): TGTGCCAGCAGTTCGACAAGGTTATATGAAAAACTGTTTTTT.